Listed below are T cell receptor beta chains from one sample, sequenced in a study of cytomegalovirus exposure and HLA in healthy donors. Assay: immunoSEQ multiplex PCR; the TCRdb copy retains only in-frame clones and omits some. The sample has roughly 90,000 clones, under 80% seen once; the top ten hold about 20%. Sequencing was done on a sample of PBMCs. The source is a young man in good health and CMV-seropositive. CDR3s include the opening cysteine and the closing phenylalanine or tryptophan. D genes are given only for firm matches. Rows may omit the clone size; those that give it use once, few, many or a size class.

TGTGCCAGTAGTACAACAGGGTACGCCGGGGAGCTGTTTTTT	CASSTTGYAGELFF	.	TRBJ2-2	.	TRBV19
TGTGCCAGCACGCCTGCGGGGGGGCCCTACTCTGGGGCCAACGTCCTGACTTTC	CASTPAGGPYSGANVLTF	TRBD2	TRBJ2-6	.	TRBV27
TGTGCCAGCAGCTTAGCGGAAACAGCCCAGTTCTTC	CASSLAETAQFF	.	TRBJ2-1	.	TRBV7-9
TGTGCCTGGAGCCTGTTTTTTTACGAGCAGTACTTC	CAWSLFFYEQYF	.	TRBJ2-7	few	TRBV30
TGTGCCAGCCAAGGAGGGCCTAATCAGCCCCAGCATTTT	CASQGGPNQPQHF	.	TRBJ1-5	.	TRBV5-4
TGTGCCATCAGTGAAACGATGGAGGAAAAACTGTTTTTT	CAISETMEEKLFF	.	TRBJ1-4	.	TRBV10-3
TGTGCCAGCAGCCCGGGGACAGGGGGCTATGGCTACACCTTC	CASSPGTGGYGYTF	TRBD1	TRBJ1-2	once	TRBV7-2
TGTGCCAGCAGCTTTACAGGGTCTAATGAAAAACTGTTTTTT	CASSFTGSNEKLFF	.	TRBJ1-4	once	TRBV7-9
TGCAGCGTTGTACAAGCGGGAGATGAGCAGTTCTTC	CSVVQAGDEQFF	TRBD2	TRBJ2-1	.	TRBV29-1
TGTGCCAGCAGCTCCAGGGGGCCGGATGGCTACACCTTC	CASSSRGPDGYTF	TRBD1	TRBJ1-2	.	TRBV5-4
TGTGCCAGCTCACCGGGGACTAGCGGTGACAATGAGCAGTTCTTC	CASSPGTSGDNEQFF	TRBD2	TRBJ2-1	.	TRBV18
TGTGCCAGCAGCGCCGGTGGGGTTTGGGGAGCAGATACGCAGTATTTT	CASSAGGVWGADTQYF	.	TRBJ2-3	.	TRBV9
TGTGCCAGCAGCTCGAGGGTGGGCGAGCAGTACTTC	CASSSRVGEQYF	.	TRBJ2-7	.	TRBV5-4
TGTGCCAGCAGCGTGACAGGGAGCACTGAAGCTTTCTTT	CASSVTGSTEAFF	TRBD1	TRBJ1-1	.	TRBV9
TGTGCCAGCAGCCGGCGGACAGGGGGAAACACCGGGGAGCTGTTTTTT	CASSRRTGGNTGELFF	TRBD1	TRBJ2-2	.	TRBV7-9
TGCGCCAGCAGCTTATCCAGGGATAACACCGGGGAGCTGTTTTTT	CASSLSRDNTGELFF	.	TRBJ2-2	.	TRBV5-1
TGCGCCAGCAGCTTTATCCAGGGGGACTCCTACGAGCAGTACTTC	CASSFIQGDSYEQYF	TRBD1	TRBJ2-7	.	TRBV5-1
TGTGCCAGTAGTAGACTGGCTCAGAACACTGAAGCTTTCTTT	CASSRLAQNTEAFF	.	TRBJ1-1	.	TRBV19
TGTGCCTGGAGGAAGCTGGAGACCCAGTACTTC	CAWRKLETQYF	.	TRBJ2-5	.	TRBV30
TGTGCCAGCAGCTTAGGGCAGACAAATCAGCCCCAGAATTTT	CASSLGQTNQPQNF	.	TRBJ1-5	once	TRBV7-9
TGTGCCAGCAGATACCGGGACAGCGAAATACCCTACGAGCAGTACTTC	CASRYRDSEIPYEQYF	TRBD1	TRBJ2-7	few	TRBV5-5
TGTGCCAGCAGCGAGGGGGAGCCGGCAACTAATGAAAAACTGTTTTTT	CASSEGEPATNEKLFF	.	TRBJ1-4	once	TRBV5-4
TGTGCCTGTGGGCAGGCCTACGAGCAGTACTTC	CACGQAYEQYF	.	TRBJ2-7	.	TRBV30
TGCAGCGTTGAGGGAGGGGGGTCCAGGAGGGGAGATACGCAGTATTTT	CSVEGGGSRRGDTQYF	.	TRBJ2-3	.	TRBV29-1
TGTGCCAGCAGTTTACCAGGGGATTCACCCCTCCACTTT	CASSLPGDSPLHF	.	TRBJ1-6	.	TRBV27
TGTGCCAGCTCACCACCCAGAGATACGCAGTATTTT	CASSPPRDTQYF	.	TRBJ2-3	.	TRBV18
TGTGCCAGCAAAGGGACAGGGAGCACAGATACGCAGTATTTT	CASKGTGSTDTQYF	TRBD1	TRBJ2-3	.	TRBV7-3
TGTGCCAGCAATCCTACGGACAGTTCTTGGGGGGAGCAGTACTTC	CASNPTDSSWGEQYF	.	TRBJ2-7	few	TRBV6-1
TGTGCCAGTAGCACCCGGGAGGGGCCCCAGCATTTT	CASSTREGPQHF	.	TRBJ1-5	.	TRBV19
TGTGCCACCCTCTCCCGCGCTAGCGGGGACTACGAGCAGTACTTC	CATLSRASGDYEQYF	TRBD2	TRBJ2-7	.	TRBV11-2
TGCAGCGTTTTAACCCCCCGTCGGGGAGCTAACTATGGCTACACCTTC	CSVLTPRRGANYGYTF	.	TRBJ1-2	.	TRBV29-1
TGTGCCAGTAGTATCGCAGGGGGGCCGGTGGATGGCTACACCTTC	CASSIAGGPVDGYTF	TRBD1	TRBJ1-2	.	TRBV19
TGTGCCAGCAGCCCGAGCAGGGACAGTACCTACGAGCAGTACTTC	CASSPSRDSTYEQYF	TRBD1	TRBJ2-7	.	TRBV13
TGTGCCACCAGCCCCCCGGACAGTAACTATGGCTACACCTTC	CATSPPDSNYGYTF	.	TRBJ1-2	.	TRBV15
TGTGCCTGGACTCGTAAGCGGGAGCAGTTCTTC	CAWTRKREQFF	.	TRBJ2-1	.	TRBV30
TGTGCCAGCATCACAGGGACAGGGAACACTGAAGCTTTCTTT	CASITGTGNTEAFF	TRBD1	TRBJ1-1	.	TRBV2
TGTGCCAGCAGTTTATCCCGAAGCGGGGCGTTCTACGAGCAGTACTTC	CASSLSRSGAFYEQYF	TRBD2	TRBJ2-7	.	TRBV27
TGTGCCAGCAGTGAATATGCAGGGCCCTCATATTCACCCCTCCACTTT	CASSEYAGPSYSPLHF	.	TRBJ1-6	.	TRBV6-1
TGCAGCCCAGGGGGAGGTATGGAGAAGAACGAGCAGTACTTC	CSPGGGMEKNEQYF	.	TRBJ2-7	.	TRBV29-1
TGCAGCGTTGTAGGGGTAGGGAATCCCTACGAGCAGTACTTC	CSVVGVGNPYEQYF	.	TRBJ2-7	once	TRBV29-1